One sample yielded the 19 T cell receptor beta chains listed below, sequenced in a study of T cells after posttransplantation cyclophosphamide. The table came from immunoSEQ multiplex PCR; TCRdb's copy has only in-frame clones and leaves some out. This sample yields 15,000 to 20,000 clones, of which about 85% are seen a single time; about 26% belongs to the top ten. Control samples came 1 year after myeloablative marrow transplants with methotrexate plus calcineurin inhibitor. This material consisted of PBMCs, taken after allogeneic stem cell transplant with calcineurin inhibitor and methotrexate. The receptors originated from a female patient aged 18 to 29 who received an allogeneic stem cell transplant from an unrelated donor, was CMV-positive, and had acute and chronic GVHD. A subset of T cells may come from the graft donor.

This clone was found once. This rearrangement joins TRBV5-1 to TRBJ2-7; D call uncertain. Germline loops: CDR1 SGHRS, CDR2 YFSETQ. The CDR3 loop spans 13 amino acids. Between the trimmed V and J ends, which lost 0 bases and 6 bases, there was a span of 10 bases. CDR3 DNA sequence: TGCGCCAGCAGCTTGGTCGGTAGCCCCGAGCAGTACTTC. Residues: CASSLVGSPEQYF.

The rearrangement joins TRBV27 to TRBJ2-3; 8 bases agree with TRBD2. Germline CDR1 reads MNHEY; CDR2 reads SMNVEV (reference sequence). This CDR3 spans 16 amino acids. V shed 7 bases and J 2 bases; nucleotides not matched to a gene: 11. The CDR3 nucleotides are TGTGCCAGCACCCCTCTCGGGACTAGGATCACAGATACGCAGTATTTT. Residues: CASTPLGTRITDTQYF.

This clone turned up a few times. The V and J genes are TRBV5-1 and TRBJ1-1; no clear D. Trimming took 1 base from V and 5 from J, leaving 12 bases between them. CDR3 length: 14 residues. Germline V gene lookup returns CDR1 SGHRS and CDR2 YFSETQ. The CDR3: CASSLLRVDTEAFF. The CDR3 DNA sequence: TGCGCCAGCAGCTTGCTGAGGGTGGATACTGAAGCTTTCTTT.

This clone was picked up one time. The chain carries TRBV7-8 and TRBJ2-7, with 7 bases lining up with TRBD2. V was pared by 1 base and J by 0 bases, with 6 bases of the junction left unmatched. This CDR3 comprises 16 residues. The V gene's germline CDR1 is SGHVS and CDR2 FQNEAQ. DNA for the CDR3: TGTGCCAGCAGCTTAGGGGGGACTATAAACTCCTACGAGCAGTACTTC. Amino acids: CASSLGGTINSYEQYF.

The V gene is TRBV12-5, the J gene TRBJ2-2, with 12 positions matching TRBD2. Germline V gene sequence: CDR1 LGHNT, CDR2 FRNRAP. The CDR3 has 17 amino acids. After removal of 0 bases from V and 6 bases from J, the junction contained 5 bases not matched to a gene. The CDR3 region is CASGLVMTSGSPGELFF. DNA of the CDR3: TGTGCTAGTGGTTTGGTAATGACTAGCGGGAGTCCCGGGGAGCTGTTTTTT. The full variable domain, rest sourced from reference TRBV12-5 and TRBJ2-2, is DARVTQTPRHKVTEMGQEVTMRCQPILGHNTVFWYRQTMMQGLELLAYFRNRAPLDDSGMPKDRFSAEMPDATLATLKIQPSEPRDSAVYFCASGLVMTSGSPGELFFGEGSRLTVL.

The chain recombines TRBV5-6 with TRBJ2-5; a possible D gene is TRBD1 (6 bases). Germline-derived CDR1 and CDR2 are SGHDT and YYEEEE. V lost 1 base, J lost 0 bases, and 10 bases lay in between. The CDR3 extends over 15 amino acids. CDR3 DNA: TGTGCCAGCAGCTTGTTCAGGGGCGACCAAGAGACCCAGTACTTC. This gives the protein CASSLFRGDQETQYF.

This clone was found a few times. The chain uses TRBV7-9 and TRBJ1-3; D remains unclear. The CDR3 loop spans 13 amino acids. The germline gives CDR1 SEHNR, CDR2 FQNEAQ (reference sequence). Trimming removed 2 bases from V and 4 bases from J, with 6 bases in between. The chain's CDR3 is CASSLRVGNTIYF. As DNA, the CDR3 is TGTGCCAGCAGCTTAAGAGTGGGAAACACCATATATTTT.

The V and J genes are TRBV6-6 and TRBJ1-4; no definite D call. Germline V gene lookup returns CDR1 MNHNY and CDR2 SVGAGI (reference sequence). The CDR3 extends over 10 amino acids. Trimming took off 11 bases at V and 5 bases at J, with 6 bases between the two ends. CDR3 amino acids: CAAGNEKLFF. The CDR3 region has the DNA TGTGCCGCGGGCAATGAAAAACTGTTTTTT.

J is TRBJ2-7 and V is TRBV11-2; D gene unclear. Germline CDR1 is SGHAT and CDR2 is FQNNGV. The V end lost 6 bases, the J end lost 3 bases, and 12 bases lay between the germline ends. The CDR3 length is 13 residues. This CDR3 reads CASRPNYHYEQYF. The DNA for the CDR3 is TGTGCCAGCAGACCCAACTATCACTACGAGCAGTACTTC. Looking up the rest from reference TRBV11-2 and TRBJ2-7 gives the full variable domain: EAGVAQSPRYKIIEKRQSVAFWCNPISGHATLYWYQQILGQGPKLLIQFQNNGVVDDSQLPKDRFSAERLKGVDSTLKIQPAKLEDSAVYLCASRPNYHYEQYFGPGTRLTVT.

In its sample, this clone was seen a few times. The DNA is omitted, as the CDR3 cannot be located on it reliably, and the CDR3 follows TCRdb's listing. The chain carries TRBV19 and TRBJ2-7; TRBD1, the table's D call, lacks a check against the DNA. Both ends counted, the CDR3 spans 14 residues. CDR1 and CDR2 (germline): LNHDA, SQIVND (reference sequence). The CDR3 is CASSIEVGQGARNF.

This clone was observed a handful of times. The chain has TRBV6-1 and TRBJ1-4, with TRBD1 identical over 9 bases. Germline CDR1 and CDR2: MNHNS and SASEGT. V shed 2 bases and J 7 bases; nucleotides not matched to a gene: 8. The CDR3 totals 16 residues. The CDR3 coding sequence is TGTGCCAGCAGTGAATTCACAGGGGGCGTGCGTGAAAAACTGTTTTTT. Translation gives CASSEFTGGVREKLFF.

The V and J genes are TRBV29-1 and TRBJ2-7; D unclear. The CDR3 is 14 amino acids. Trimming stripped 0 bases from V and 2 bases from J, with 11 bases between. Per germline, CDR1 SQVTM and CDR2 ANQGSEA. The CDR3 loop reads CSVEEGNRAYEQYF. The CDR3 coding sequence is TGCAGCGTTGAAGAAGGCAACCGGGCCTACGAGCAGTACTTC.

This sequence joins TRBV28 and TRBJ1-1, with TRBD1 as a possible D gene (6 bases). V was clipped by 3 bases and J by 1 base, with 9 bases between them. CDR1 and CDR2 (germline): MDHEN, SYDVKM. The CDR3 sequence is 14 residues long. CDR3 sequence (DNA): TGTGCCAGCAGTTTGCAGGGGCGGAACACTGAAGCTTTCTTT. It codes for CASSLQGRNTEAFF.

V gene TRBV5-1 combines with J gene TRBJ2-3, with 12 bases aligning to TRBD2. The CDR3 runs 18 residues. Germline lookup yields CDR1 SGHRS and CDR2 YFSETQ. Trimming cost V 5 bases and J 7 bases; bases outside gene matches: 17. CDR3 residues: CASRTGGRTSGDRNTQYF. The CDR3 region has the DNA TGCGCCAGCAGAACGGGGGGTAGGACTAGCGGGGACCGGAATACGCAGTATTTT.

The chain uses TRBV7-9 and TRBJ1-2; perhaps TRBD1 as D (5 bases). The CDR3 totals 16 residues. Germline assignment: CDR1 SEHNR and CDR2 FQNEAQ (reference sequence). V was clipped by 2 bases and J by 4 bases, with 17 bases between them. CDR3 nucleotides: TGTGCCAGCAGCTTAACCCACAGGTTGGAGGGCTATGGCTACACCTTC. As protein: CASSLTHRLEGYGYTF.

The rearrangement uses TRBV30 and TRBJ2-1, with 13 bases aligning to TRBD2. Germline V gene sequence: CDR1 GTSNPN, CDR2 SVGIG (reference sequence). This CDR3 spans 15 amino acids. V shed 0 bases and J 5 bases; nucleotides not matched to a gene: 1. CDR3 in DNA: TGTGCCTGGAGTGTTGGGACTAGCGGGAACAATGAGCAGTTCTTC. This translates into CAWSVGTSGNNEQFF.

The CDR3 sequence is CASSLVGQGAETQYF. CDR3 nucleotides: TGTGCCAGCAGCTTAGTTGGACAGGGGGCCGAGACCCAGTACTTC. V gene TRBV7-2 combines with J gene TRBJ2-5, with 11 positions matching TRBD1. Germline V gives CDR1 SGHTA, CDR2 FQGNSA. The CDR3 has 15 amino acids. Trimming took 1 base from V and 5 from J; bases not matched to a gene: 3.

The rearrangement uses TRBV14 and TRBJ1-2; a possible D gene is TRBD1 (6 bases). Trimming pared 4 bases from V and 6 bases from J, leaving 12 bases between. This CDR3 spans 13 amino acids. Germline values: CDR1 SGHDN, CDR2 FVKESK. The CDR3 bases are TGTGCCAGCAGCCTCGCCAGGGGCCATGGCTACACCTTC. Protein product: CASSLARGHGYTF.

The V and J genes are TRBV19 and TRBJ1-5; D may be TRBD1 (6 bases). CDR3 length: 15 residues. Trimming removed 3 bases from V and 3 bases from J, with 12 bases in between. The germline CDR1 and CDR2 sequences are LNHDA and SQIVND (reference sequence). Here the CDR3 DNA reads TGTGCCAGTAGTATGTTCAGGGACATCAATCAGCCCCAGCATTTT. Encoded protein: CASSMFRDINQPQHF.